The 15 T cell receptor beta chains given below trace back to one sample, sequenced in a study of cytomegalovirus exposure and HLA in healthy donors. Amplification used 60 Vbeta primers and 13 Jbeta primers. Profiling relied on immunoSEQ multiplex PCR, and the TCRdb table lists in-frame clones only, not all of them. The table lists some 250,000 clones, roughly 82% of them singletons. The sequencing input was PBMCs. The receptors were gathered from a woman in her thirties or forties in good health and CMV-seropositive.

The chain employs TRBV29-1 and TRBJ2-1; the match to TRBD2 covers 9 bases. The V segment lost 6 bases and the J segment 4 bases; nucleotides outside the gene matches: 7. The germline CDR1 and CDR2 sequences are SQVTM and ANQGSEA. This CDR3 comprises 14 residues. The CDR3 bases are TGCAGCGTCGGAGGGCGGGAGGGATACAATGAGCAGTTCTTC. This sequence encodes CSVGGREGYNEQFF.

The chain is built from TRBV30 and TRBJ1-1; D not resolved. This CDR3 is 13 amino acids long. With 3 bases removed from V and 4 bases from J, the gap between germline ends came to 12 bases. Germline V lookup: CDR1 GTSNPN, CDR2 SVGIG (reference sequence). This CDR3 reads CAWSLFRGTEAFF. In nucleotides, the CDR3 is TGTGCCTGGAGCCTTTTCCGGGGCACTGAAGCTTTCTTT.

This clone has more than one count but fewer than ten. The chain carries TRBV10-3 and TRBJ2-7, with 10 bases matching TRBD1. V lost 3 bases and J lost 3; bases outside the gene matches: 8. This CDR3 is 16 amino acids long. Germline V CDR1 and CDR2: ENHRY, SYGVKD. CDR3 residues: CAISESGQGGNYEQYF. DNA for the CDR3: TGTGCCATCAGTGAATCCGGACAGGGGGGGAACTACGAGCAGTACTTC.

This clone was detected a few times. This chain uses TRBV5-6 with TRBJ1-1, with 9 bases identical to TRBD1. J was trimmed by 1 base and V by 0 bases; bases with no gene match: 7. This CDR3 comprises 17 residues. The germline gives CDR1 SGHDT, CDR2 YYEEEE. CDR3 DNA sequence: TGTGCCAGCAGCTTGGTTTACAGGGGGCTAGAGAACACTGAAGCTTTCTTT. Residues: CASSLVYRGLENTEAFF.

This clone was seen a single time. The J gene is TRBJ1-4, the V gene TRBV30, with TRBD1 matching 7 bases. Per the germline V gene, CDR1 is GTSNPN and CDR2 is SVGIG (reference sequence). The CDR3 is made up of 18 amino acids. V lost 2 bases to trimming and J lost 0 bases; unmatched junction nucleotides: 12. Here the CDR3 reads CAWSRQGEFGATNEKLFF. CDR3 bases: TGTGCCTGGAGTCGACAGGGCGAGTTCGGTGCAACTAATGAAAAACTGTTTTTT. The full variable domain, with the rest looked up from reference TRBV30 and TRBJ1-4, is SQTIHQWPATLVQPVGSPLSLECTVEGTSNPNLYWYRQAAGRGLQLLFYSVGIGQISSEVPQNLSASRPQDRQFILSSKKLLLSDSGFYLCAWSRQGEFGATNEKLFFGSGTQLSVL.

The chain recombines TRBV4-1 with TRBJ2-3; D may be TRBD2 (6 bases). Trimming stripped 4 bases from V and 2 bases from J, with 13 bases between. Per germline, CDR1 MGHRA and CDR2 YSYEKL. The CDR3 extends over 15 amino acids. The CDR3 spells CASSRGAGVTDTQYF. The CDR3 coding sequence is TGCGCCAGCAGCCGCGGGGCAGGTGTCACAGATACGCAGTATTTT.

CDR3: CASSLGQENQPQHF. The CDR3 DNA reads as TGCGCCAGCAGCCTAGGACAGGAGAATCAGCCCCAGCATTTT. The chain carries TRBV5-1 and TRBJ1-5, with 7 bases that match TRBD1. Germline assignment: CDR1 SGHRS and CDR2 YFSETQ. CDR3 length: 14 amino acids. Germline trimming cut 4 bases from V and 4 bases from J; bases unmatched to any gene: 5. Complete variable domain (other parts from reference TRBV5-1 and TRBJ1-5): KAGVTQTPRYLIKTRGQQVTLSCSPISGHRSVSWYQQTPGQGLQFLFEYFSETQRNKGNFPGRFSGRQFSNSRSEMNVSTLELGDSALYLCASSLGQENQPQHFGDGTRLSIL.

This clone was seen once. The chain has TRBV4-3 and TRBJ2-3; D is undetermined. Per germline, CDR1 LGHNA and CDR2 YSLEER. The CDR3 is 13 residues long. V was trimmed by 1 base and J by 5 bases, leaving 7 bases between them. The CDR3 reads CASSQVRGDTQYF. CDR3 nucleotides: TGCGCCAGCAGCCAAGTCCGAGGAGATACGCAGTATTTT.

This chain uses TRBV5-6 with TRBJ1-4, with D hard to call. Trimming stripped 2 bases from V and 5 bases from J, with 7 bases between. The CDR3 spans 13 residues. In germline, CDR1 is SGHDT, CDR2 YYEEEE. In DNA, the CDR3 is TGTGCCAGCAGCTTTACCCTAAATGAAAAACTGTTTTTT. This sequence encodes CASSFTLNEKLFF.

This clone was seen once. The gene calls are TRBV6-5 and TRBJ1-3; possible D gene TRBD1, 5 bases. With 4 bases removed from V and 1 base from J, the gap between germline ends came to 14 bases. Germline V gene sequence: CDR1 MNHEY, CDR2 SVGAGI. The CDR3 has 16 amino acids. The CDR3 DNA sequence: TGTGCCAGCAGTTCCCGGGGGACCGAATCTGGAAACACCATATATTTT. Translated, it gives CASSSRGTESGNTIYF.

The J gene is TRBJ2-3, the V gene TRBV27; TRBD1 matches 9 bases. With V trimmed by 6 bases and J by 1 base, 8 bases remained unmatched. The CDR3 runs 16 residues. CDR1 is MNHEY, CDR2 SMNVEV, per germline (reference sequence). The CDR3 protein is CASRSRTGDGTDTQYF. The CDR3 DNA reads as TGTGCCAGCAGATCAAGGACAGGGGATGGCACAGATACGCAGTATTTT.

V and J are TRBV7-8 and TRBJ2-5, with D possibly TRBD1 on 5 matching bases. Trimming shortened V by 8 bases and J by 4 bases, and 14 bases separated the two germline ends. The length of the CDR3 is 13 residues. In germline, CDR1 is SGHVS, CDR2 FQNEAQ. CDR3 coding DNA: TGTGCCAGCCGATATAGAACAGGAGAGACCCAGTACTTC. This translates into CASRYRTGETQYF.

The chain has TRBV27 and TRBJ1-1, with TRBD1 matching over 8 bases. This CDR3 is built from 14 residues. The V segment lost 3 bases and the J segment 5 bases; nucleotides outside the gene matches: 5. The germline CDR1 and CDR2 sequences are MNHEY and SMNVEV (reference sequence). The CDR3 DNA reads as TGTGCCAGCAGTTTTCAGGGGGCGAGGACTGAAGCTTTCTTT. It encodes CASSFQGARTEAFF.

This clone was counted between two and nine times. V usage is TRBV4-1 and J usage is TRBJ2-1; a possible D gene is TRBD1 (5 bases). V shed 4 bases and J shed 8 bases, with 15 bases lying between them. The CDR3 sequence is 14 residues long. Germline V gene lookup returns CDR1 MGHRA and CDR2 YSYEKL. The CDR3: CASSPGLLGDEQFF. The CDR3 DNA is TGCGCCAGCAGCCCAGGGCTATTAGGGGATGAGCAGTTCTTC.

In its sample, this clone was seen a few times. This sequence joins TRBV6-6 and TRBJ2-1; 9 bases agree with TRBD1. Germline CDR1 reads MNHNY; CDR2 reads SVGAGI (reference sequence). The V segment lost 0 bases and the J segment 3 bases; nucleotides outside the gene matches: 3. The CDR3 covers 16 residues. DNA for the CDR3: TGTGCCAGCAGTTACTCGGAGACAGGGGGCTACAATGAGCAGTTCTTC. This gives the protein CASSYSETGGYNEQFF.